This entry is about one TCR beta chain. Its antigen remains unknown. Generated by immunoSEQ multiplex PCR, the TCRdb table keeps only in-frame clones and is missing some. The sample includes about 200,000 clones, more than 85% of them seen just once. This sample was taken from a study of T cell responses to AZD1222 COVID-19 vaccine. Overall study results and limits: Only 5 or 6 individuals given AZD1222 were seropositive at baseline. Per reports, nearly half of all spike-specific TCRs target regions that are unmutated in variants. Elevations in Spike-specific TCR breadth and depth followed administration of two AZD1222 doses.

The sample consisted of peripheral blood, taken on day 0 of MenACWY control vaccination. The clonotype originates from an adult in good health.

The CDR3 nucleotides read TGTGCCAGCAGTGAAGAGGCGGGGCTGAGAACTGAAGCTTTCTTT. Its translation: CASSEEAGLRTEAFF. The V call is TRBV2, the J call TRBJ1-1, with D possibly TRBD1 on 5 matching bases. CDR3 size: 15 residues. V was trimmed by 1 base and J by 5 bases, leaving 14 bases between them. Germline V gene data show CDR1 as SNHLY and CDR2 as FYNNEI.